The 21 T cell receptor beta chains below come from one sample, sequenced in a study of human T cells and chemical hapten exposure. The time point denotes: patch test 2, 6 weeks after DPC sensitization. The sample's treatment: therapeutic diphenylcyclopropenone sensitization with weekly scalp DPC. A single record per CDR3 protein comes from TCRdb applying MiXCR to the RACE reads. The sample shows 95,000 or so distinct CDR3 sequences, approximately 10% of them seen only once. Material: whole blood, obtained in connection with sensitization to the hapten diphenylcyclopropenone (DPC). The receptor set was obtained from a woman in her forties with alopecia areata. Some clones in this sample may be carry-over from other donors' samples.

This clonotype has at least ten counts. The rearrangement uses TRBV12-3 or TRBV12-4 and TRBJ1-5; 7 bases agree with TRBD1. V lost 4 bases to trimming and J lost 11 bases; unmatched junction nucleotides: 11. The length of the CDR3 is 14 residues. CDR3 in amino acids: CASSSDRVELAQHF. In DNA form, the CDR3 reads TGTGCCAGCAGTTCCGACAGGGTAGAATTAGCCCAGCATTTT.

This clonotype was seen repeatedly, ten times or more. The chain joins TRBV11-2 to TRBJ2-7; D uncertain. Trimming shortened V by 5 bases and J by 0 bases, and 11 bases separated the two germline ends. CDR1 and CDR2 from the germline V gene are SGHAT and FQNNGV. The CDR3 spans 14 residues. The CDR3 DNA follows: TGTGCCAGCAGCGCCCTGGGGTACTCCTACGAGCAGTACTTC. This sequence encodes CASSALGYSYEQYF.

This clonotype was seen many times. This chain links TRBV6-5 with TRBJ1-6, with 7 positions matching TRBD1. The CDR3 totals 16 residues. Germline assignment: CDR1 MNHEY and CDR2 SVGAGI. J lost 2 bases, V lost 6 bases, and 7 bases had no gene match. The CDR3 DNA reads TGTGCCAGCAGGGTCAACAGGGGAACCTATAATTCACCCCTCCACTTT. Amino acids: CASRVNRGTYNSPLHF.

CDR3 sequence reads: CASSLAGGAYGYTF. CDR3 DNA sequence: TGCGCCAGCAGCTTGGCGGGGGGAGCCTATGGCTACACCTTC. The V and J genes are TRBV5-1 and TRBJ1-2, with TRBD1 as a possible D gene (5 bases). The CDR3 has 14 amino acids. The germline V and J ends were trimmed by 0 bases and 4 bases, with 10 bases remaining between them. Germline V gives CDR1 SGHRS, CDR2 YFSETQ.

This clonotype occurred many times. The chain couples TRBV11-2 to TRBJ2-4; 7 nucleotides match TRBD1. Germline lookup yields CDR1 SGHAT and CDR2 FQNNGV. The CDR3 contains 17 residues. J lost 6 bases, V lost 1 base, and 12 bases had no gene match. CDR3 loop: CASSLVPQGVVGNIQYF. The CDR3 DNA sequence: TGTGCCAGCAGCTTAGTTCCTCAGGGGGTCGTTGGAAACATTCAGTACTTC.

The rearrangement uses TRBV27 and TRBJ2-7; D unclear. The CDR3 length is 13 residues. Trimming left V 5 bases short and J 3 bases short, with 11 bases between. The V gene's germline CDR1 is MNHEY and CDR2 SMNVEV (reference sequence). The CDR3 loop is CASSQWTGYEQYF. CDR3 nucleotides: TGTGCCAGCAGTCAGTGGACGGGCTACGAGCAGTACTTC.

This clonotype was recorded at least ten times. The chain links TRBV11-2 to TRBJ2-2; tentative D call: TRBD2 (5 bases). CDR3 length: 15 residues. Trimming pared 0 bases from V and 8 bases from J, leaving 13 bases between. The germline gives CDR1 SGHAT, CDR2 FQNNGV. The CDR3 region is CASSLDRRAVGELFF. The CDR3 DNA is TGTGCCAGCAGCTTAGATCGGAGAGCGGTAGGGGAGCTGTTTTTT. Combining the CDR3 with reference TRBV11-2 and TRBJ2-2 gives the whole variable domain EAGVAQSPRYKIIEKRQSVAFWCNPISGHATLYWYQQILGQGPKLLIQFQNNGVVDDSQLPKDRFSAERLKGVDSTLKIQPAKLEDSAVYLCASSLDRRAVGELFFGEGSRLTVL.

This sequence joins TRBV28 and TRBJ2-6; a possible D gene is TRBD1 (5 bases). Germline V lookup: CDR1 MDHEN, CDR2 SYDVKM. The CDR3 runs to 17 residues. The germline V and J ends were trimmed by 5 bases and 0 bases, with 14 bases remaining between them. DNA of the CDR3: TGTGCCAGCAGTGCCCTGGGGCGTCGCTCTGGGGCCAACGTCCTGACTTTC. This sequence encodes CASSALGRRSGANVLTF.

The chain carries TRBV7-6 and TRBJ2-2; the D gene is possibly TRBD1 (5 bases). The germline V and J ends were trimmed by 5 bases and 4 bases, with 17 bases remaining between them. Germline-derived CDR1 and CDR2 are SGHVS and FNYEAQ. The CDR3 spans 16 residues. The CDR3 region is CASSPRRGSSTGELFF. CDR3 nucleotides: TGTGCCAGCAGCCCCCGTAGGGGATCCTCCACCGGGGAGCTGTTTTTT.

The DNA for the CDR3 is TGTGCCAGCAGTCGACAGCCGATTTTTAACTATGGCTACACCTTC. It specifies CASSRQPIFNYGYTF. The chain combines TRBV6-2 or TRBV6-3 with TRBJ1-2; possible D gene TRBD1, 5 bases. The CDR3 totals 15 residues. Looked up from germline, CDR1 is MNHEY and CDR2 is SVGEGT. V was cut by 5 bases and J by 1 base, with 14 bases left in between.

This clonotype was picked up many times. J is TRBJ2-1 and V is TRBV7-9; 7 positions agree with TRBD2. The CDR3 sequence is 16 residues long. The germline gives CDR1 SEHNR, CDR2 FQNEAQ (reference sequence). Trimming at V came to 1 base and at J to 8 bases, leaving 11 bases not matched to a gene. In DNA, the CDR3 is TGTGCCAGCAGCTTAGTTGGCGGGGGAGGTGGGGATGAGCAGTTCTTC. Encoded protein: CASSLVGGGGGDEQFF.

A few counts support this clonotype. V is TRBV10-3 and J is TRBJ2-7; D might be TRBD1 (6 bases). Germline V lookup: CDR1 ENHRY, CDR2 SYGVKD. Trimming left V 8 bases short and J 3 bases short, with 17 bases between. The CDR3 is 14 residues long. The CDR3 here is CAIGKWTEDYEQYF. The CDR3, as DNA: TGTGCCATCGGGAAGTGGACAGAAGACTACGAGCAGTACTTC.

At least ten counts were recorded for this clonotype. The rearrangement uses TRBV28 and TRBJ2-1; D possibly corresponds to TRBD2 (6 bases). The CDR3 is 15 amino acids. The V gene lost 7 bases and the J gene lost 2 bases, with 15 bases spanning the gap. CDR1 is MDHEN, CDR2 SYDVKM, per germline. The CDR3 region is CASKIAVKTYNEQFF. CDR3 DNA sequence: TGTGCCAGCAAGATAGCGGTAAAAACCTACAATGAGCAGTTCTTC. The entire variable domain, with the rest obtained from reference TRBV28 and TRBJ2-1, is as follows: DVKVTQSSRYLVKRTGEKVFLECVQDMDHENMFWYRQDPGLGLRLIYFSYDVKMKEKGDIPEGYSVSREKKERFSLILESASTNQTSMYLCASKIAVKTYNEQFFGPGTRLTVL.

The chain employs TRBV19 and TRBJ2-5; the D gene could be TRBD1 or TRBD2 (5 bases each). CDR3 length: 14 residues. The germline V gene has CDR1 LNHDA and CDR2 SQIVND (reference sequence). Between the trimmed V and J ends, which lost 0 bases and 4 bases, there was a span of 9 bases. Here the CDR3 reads CASSIDGGGETQYF. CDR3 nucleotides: TGTGCCAGTAGTATAGACGGTGGGGGAGAGACCCAGTACTTC.

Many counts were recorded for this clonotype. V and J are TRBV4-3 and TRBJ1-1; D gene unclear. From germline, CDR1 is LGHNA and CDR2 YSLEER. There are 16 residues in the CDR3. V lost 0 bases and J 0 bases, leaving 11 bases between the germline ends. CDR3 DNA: TGCGCCAGCAGCCAAGAGCCGGCAGTTATGAACACTGAAGCTTTCTTT. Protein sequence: CASSQEPAVMNTEAFF.

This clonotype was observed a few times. The CDR3 nucleotides read TGTGCCAGCAGCCTCGCCCCTGAAAAACTGTTTTTT. Protein sequence: CASSLAPEKLFF. The chain couples TRBV11-2 to TRBJ1-4; no definite D call. V gave up 5 bases and J gave up 7 bases, with 8 bases separating them. The CDR3 is 12 amino acids. The germline V gene has CDR1 SGHAT and CDR2 FQNNGV. Full variable domain (outside the CDR3, taken from reference TRBV11-2 and TRBJ1-4): EAGVAQSPRYKIIEKRQSVAFWCNPISGHATLYWYQQILGQGPKLLIQFQNNGVVDDSQLPKDRFSAERLKGVDSTLKIQPAKLEDSAVYLCASSLAPEKLFFGSGTQLSVL.

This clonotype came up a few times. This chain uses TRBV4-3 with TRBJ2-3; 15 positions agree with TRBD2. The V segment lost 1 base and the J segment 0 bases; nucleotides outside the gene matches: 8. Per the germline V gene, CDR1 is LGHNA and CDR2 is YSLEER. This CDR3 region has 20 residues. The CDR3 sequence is CASSQGGLAGGWSSTDTQYF. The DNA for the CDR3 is TGCGCCAGCAGCCAAGGCGGACTAGCGGGGGGGTGGTCTAGCACAGATACGCAGTATTTT.

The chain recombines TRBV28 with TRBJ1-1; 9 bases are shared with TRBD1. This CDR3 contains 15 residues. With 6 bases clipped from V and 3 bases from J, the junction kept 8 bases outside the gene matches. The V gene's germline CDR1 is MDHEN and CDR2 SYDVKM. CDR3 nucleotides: TGTGCCAGCAGCCCTGACAGGGGGATCGACACTGAAGCTTTCTTT. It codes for CASSPDRGIDTEAFF.

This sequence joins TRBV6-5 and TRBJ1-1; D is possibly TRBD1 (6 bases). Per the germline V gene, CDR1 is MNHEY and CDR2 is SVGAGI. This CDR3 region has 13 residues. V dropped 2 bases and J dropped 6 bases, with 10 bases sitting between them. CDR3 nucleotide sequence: TGTGCCAGCAGTTACGATCCAGGGGCTGAAGCTTTCTTT. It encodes CASSYDPGAEAFF.

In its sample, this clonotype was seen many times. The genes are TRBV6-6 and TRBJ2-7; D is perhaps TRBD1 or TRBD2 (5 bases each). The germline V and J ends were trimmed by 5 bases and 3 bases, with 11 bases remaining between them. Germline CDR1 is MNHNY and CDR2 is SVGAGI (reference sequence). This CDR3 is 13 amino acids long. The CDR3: CASSRRESYEQYF. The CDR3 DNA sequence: TGTGCCAGCAGTCGCAGGGAGAGCTACGAGCAGTACTTC.

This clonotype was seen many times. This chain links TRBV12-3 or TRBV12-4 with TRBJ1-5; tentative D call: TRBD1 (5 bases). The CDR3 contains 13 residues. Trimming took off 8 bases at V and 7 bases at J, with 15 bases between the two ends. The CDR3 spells CASSGHGGQPQHF. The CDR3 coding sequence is TGTGCCAGCTCGGGCCACGGGGGACAGCCCCAGCATTTT.